This TCR beta chain is drawn from a study of T-cell reconstitution after alpha-beta-depleted transplantation in children. This clonotype was seen ten or more times. Unique molecular identifiers were used to barcode this TCRbeta library. MiXCR, applied by TCRdb to the PCR reads, yields one record per CDR3 protein. The repertoire consists of about 480,000 distinct CDR3 sequences, with approximately 13% occurring once and the leading ten covering under 7%. CDR3 length equals 15 residues. J gave up 4 bases and V 6 bases, and 8 bases lay outside the gene matches. This clonotype originated in a human donor who donated a stem cell graft to a child with combined immunodeficiency. The specimen was PBMCs from the stem cell graft donor, collected from the stem cell graft. The chain employs TRBV12-3 or TRBV12-4 and TRBJ2-1; TRBD2 matches at 8 bases. CDR3 sequence reads: CASRLWSGSYNEQFF. Written as DNA, the CDR3 is TGTGCCAGCAGGCTATGGAGCGGGAGTTACAATGAGCAGTTCTTC.